The present entry profiles one TCR beta chain with its context. Its antigen is unidentified. The junction shows a germline mismatch at one end, possibly a read error. Semi-nested PCR with Nested Universal Primer A followed constant-region reverse priming of full-length variable regions. TCRdb fed the 5' RACE reads into MiXCR, producing one record per CDR3 protein. The table shows tens of thousands of distinct CDR3 sequences, with about 28% occurring only once. CD25-based Treg depletion was applied to purified naive CD4+ T cells. The CDR3 is 15 amino acids. Germline values: CDR1 SGHAT, CDR2 FQDESV (reference sequence). Study-level results: Whole repertoires were not studied in the larger cohort, only one V-J beta rearrangement. The TCR gene usage of tumor memory CD4+ T cells clustered together with blood and lymph node memory CD4+ cells and with lymph node naive CD4+ cells.

The chain carries TRBV11-1 and TRBJ1-1, with 8 bases matching TRBD1. The sample comprised naive CD4+ T cells sorted from blood. Subset described: naive CD4+ T cells, CD4+CD45RA+CD25-. The sequence was obtained from a female donor with breast cancer. In DNA form, the CDR3 reads TGTGCCGGCAGCCTATCGACAGGGGCGAACACTGAAGCTTTCTTT. This sequence encodes CAGSLSTGANTEAFF. Complete variable domain (other parts from reference TRBV11-1 and TRBJ1-1): EAEVAQSPRYKITEKSQAVAFWCDPISGHATLYWYRQILGQGPELLVQFQDESVVDDSQLPKDRFSAERLKGVDSTLKIQPAELGDSAMYLCAGSLSTGANTEAFFGQGTRLTVV.